There are a few counts of the clone carrying this T cell receptor beta chain. Its antigen is unknown. This record belongs to a study of early stage breast cancer tumors. Study details: Most of the 16 invasive tumors were ER+, PR+ and HER2-. Findings and limits, study-wide: Functional markers like CD4, CD8 and FOXP3 were missed in bulk sequencing.

The CDR3 runs 16 residues. Between the trimmed V and J ends, which lost 5 bases and 4 bases, there was a span of 20 bases. Germline V gene sequence: CDR1 MNHNY, CDR2 SVGAGI (reference sequence). Data came from immunoSEQ multiplex PCR; TCRdb stores just in-frame clones and leaves some out. The profile shows over 40,000 clones, around four fifths of them singletons. The sequenced sample consisted of blood. This clonotype originated in a middle-aged person with breast cancer. The genes are TRBV6-6 and TRBJ1-1; perhaps TRBD1 as D (6 bases). The CDR3 DNA reads TGTGCCAGCAGTCCCTTGGGGCAGGGGCAAGCCACTGAAGCTTTCTTT. Protein product: CASSPLGQGQATEAFF.